Each of the 11 T cell receptor beta chains below was sequenced from the same sample in a study of blood T cell repertoires in COVID-19. Measured with immunoSEQ multiplex PCR; TCRdb has only the in-frame clones, and not every one. The data show around 30,000 clones, with roughly nine tenths seen just once and less than 15% held by the top ten. The sequencing input was peripheral blood. The receptors were sampled from a man between 70 and 80 years old with active COVID-19.

The chain combines TRBV29-1 with TRBJ2-7; TRBD2 matches at 9 bases. Germline lookup yields CDR1 SQVTM and CDR2 ANQGSEA. V lost 4 bases, J lost 5 bases, and 6 bases stayed unmatched. CDR3 length: 13 amino acids. Written as DNA, the CDR3 is TGCAGCGTTGGCAGCGGGAGGAAAGACGAGCAGTACTTC. Residues: CSVGSGRKDEQYF.

V usage is TRBV7-2 and J usage is TRBJ2-1, with a possible D match to TRBD1 (5 bases). The germline V gene has CDR1 SGHTA and CDR2 FQGNSA. V was shortened by 7 bases and J by 6 bases, with 16 bases between the two germline ends. This CDR3 has 14 amino acids. This CDR3 reads CASIQGQGVNEQFF. The CDR3 nucleotides are TGTGCCAGCATCCAAGGGCAGGGTGTCAATGAGCAGTTCTTC.

The chain employs TRBV5-1 and TRBJ2-1, with 12 bases aligning to TRBD2. CDR1 and CDR2 from the germline V gene are SGHRS and YFSETQ. The CDR3 is made up of 15 amino acids. The V segment lost 4 bases and the J segment 7 bases; nucleotides outside the gene matches: 6. CDR3 DNA: TGCGCCAGCAGCCGTACTAGCGGGAGGTCAAATGAGCAGTTCTTC. Translated, it gives CASSRTSGRSNEQFF.

In its sample, this clone was seen once. The chain joins TRBV7-9 to TRBJ2-1, with 9 bases identical to TRBD2. V shed 5 bases, J shed 4 bases, and the junction held 15 bases outside the gene matches. Germline CDR1 is SEHNR and CDR2 is FQNEAQ (reference sequence). The CDR3 is 18 residues long. CDR3 residues: CASSRFSGSTSLYNEQFF. CDR3 DNA: TGTGCCAGCAGCCGATTTAGCGGGAGCACATCTCTTTACAATGAGCAGTTCTTC.

The CDR3 region is CATSREIGRGRQDTQYF. CDR3 nucleotide sequence: TGTGCCACCAGCAGAGAAATTGGCAGGGGGCGACAAGATACGCAGTATTTT. J is TRBJ2-3 and V is TRBV15, with TRBD1 identical over 8 bases. The CDR3 extends over 17 amino acids. Unmatched junction bases numbered 10, after V lost 0 bases and J lost 5 bases. Looked up from germline, CDR1 is LNHNV and CDR2 is YYDKDF (reference sequence).

J is TRBJ2-5 and V is TRBV5-6; 8 nucleotides agree with TRBD1. CDR3 length equals 16 residues. V trimming: 6 bases; J trimming: 1 base; junction bases outside the gene matches: 11. In germline, CDR1 is SGHDT, CDR2 YYEEEE. The DNA for the CDR3 is TGTGCCAGCACCACACCCGGACAGGGACGCCAAGAGACCCAGTACTTC. Protein product: CASTTPGQGRQETQYF.

V usage is TRBV27 and J usage is TRBJ1-5; the match to TRBD1 covers 7 bases. J gave up 4 bases and V 0 bases, and 3 bases lay outside the gene matches. The CDR3 has 15 residues. Germline values: CDR1 MNHEY, CDR2 SMNVEV (reference sequence). For the CDR3, the DNA is TGTGCCAGCAGTTTATCGGGCAGGGGGAATCAGCCCCAGCATTTT. This sequence encodes CASSLSGRGNQPQHF.

The chain carries TRBV19 and TRBJ2-1; 10 bases are a match to TRBD2. The CDR3 totals 17 residues. The V gene end was trimmed by 5 bases and the J gene end by 3 bases; junction bases not matched to a gene: 10. Germline values: CDR1 LNHDA, CDR2 SQIVND (reference sequence). CDR3 in DNA: TGTGCCAGTAGTCCGGGACTAGCGATAACCCACTACAATGAGCAGTTCTTC. Residues: CASSPGLAITHYNEQFF.

The chain is built from TRBV6-5 and TRBJ2-7; 7 bases line up with TRBD1. The CDR3 totals 15 residues. Germline V CDR1 and CDR2: MNHEY, SVGAGI. V shed 2 bases, J shed 3 bases, and the junction held 7 bases outside the gene matches. The CDR3 DNA sequence: TGTGCCAGCAGTTACCTGACAGGGTTCAACTACGAGCAGTACTTC. Protein: CASSYLTGFNYEQYF.

This chain links TRBV9 with TRBJ2-3, with D perhaps TRBD2 (5 bases). Germline loops: CDR1 SGDLS, CDR2 YYNGEE. The V gene lost 0 bases and the J gene lost 4 bases, with 9 bases spanning the gap. The CDR3 length is 14 residues. CDR3 amino acids: CASSVGTRADTQYF. The DNA of the CDR3 is TGTGCCAGCAGCGTAGGAACTAGAGCAGATACGCAGTATTTT.

V is TRBV19 and J is TRBJ1-5; D perhaps matches TRBD1 (5 bases). V was pared by 9 bases and J by 7 bases, with 19 bases between. Germline values: CDR1 LNHDA, CDR2 SQIVND (reference sequence). This CDR3 region has 14 residues. The CDR3 loop is CASQPNPRVQPQHF. The CDR3 nucleotides are TGTGCCAGCCAGCCCAACCCCAGGGTCCAGCCCCAGCATTTT.